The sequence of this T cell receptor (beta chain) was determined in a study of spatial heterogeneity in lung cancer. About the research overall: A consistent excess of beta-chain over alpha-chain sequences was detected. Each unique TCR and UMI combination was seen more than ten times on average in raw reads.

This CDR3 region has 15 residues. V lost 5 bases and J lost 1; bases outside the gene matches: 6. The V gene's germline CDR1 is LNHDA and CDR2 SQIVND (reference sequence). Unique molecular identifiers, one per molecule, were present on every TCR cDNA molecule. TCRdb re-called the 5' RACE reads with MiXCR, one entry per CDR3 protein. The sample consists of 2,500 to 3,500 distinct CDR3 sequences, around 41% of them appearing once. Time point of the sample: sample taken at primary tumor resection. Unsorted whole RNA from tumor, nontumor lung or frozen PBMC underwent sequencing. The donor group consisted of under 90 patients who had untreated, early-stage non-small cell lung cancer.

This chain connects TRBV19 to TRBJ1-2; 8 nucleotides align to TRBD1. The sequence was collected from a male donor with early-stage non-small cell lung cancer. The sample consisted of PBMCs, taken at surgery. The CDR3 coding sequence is TGTGCCAGTAGTCTCCGCGACAGGGGTAACTATGGCTACACCTTC. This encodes CASSLRDRGNYGYTF. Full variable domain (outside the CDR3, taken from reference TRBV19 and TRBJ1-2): DGGITQSPKYLFRKEGQNVTLSCEQNLNHDAMYWYRQDPGQGLRLIYYSQIVNDFQKGDIAEGYSVSREKKESFPLTVTSAQKNPTAFYLCASSLRDRGNYGYTFGSGTRLTVV.